This T cell receptor beta chain is from a study of T cell changes during pregnancy in multiple sclerosis. Here immunoSEQ multiplex PCR was the method, and the copy in TCRdb shows in-frame clones only, minus some. The table records 98,000 or so clones, approximately 93% of them present only once. This CDR3 region has 14 residues. The J segment lost 8 bases and the V segment lost 5 bases, leaving 6 bases of the junction unmatched. CDR1 and CDR2 (germline): SNHLY, FYNNEI. The sequence derives from a female donor with multiple sclerosis, enrolled in a pregnancy study. V gene TRBV2 combines with J gene TRBJ2-3; 11 bases are a match to TRBD2. Sequencing was performed on peripheral blood, taken after pregnancy. The CDR3 spells CASSITSGRITQYF. In DNA form, the CDR3 reads TGTGCCAGCAGTATAACTAGCGGGAGAATTACGCAGTATTTT.